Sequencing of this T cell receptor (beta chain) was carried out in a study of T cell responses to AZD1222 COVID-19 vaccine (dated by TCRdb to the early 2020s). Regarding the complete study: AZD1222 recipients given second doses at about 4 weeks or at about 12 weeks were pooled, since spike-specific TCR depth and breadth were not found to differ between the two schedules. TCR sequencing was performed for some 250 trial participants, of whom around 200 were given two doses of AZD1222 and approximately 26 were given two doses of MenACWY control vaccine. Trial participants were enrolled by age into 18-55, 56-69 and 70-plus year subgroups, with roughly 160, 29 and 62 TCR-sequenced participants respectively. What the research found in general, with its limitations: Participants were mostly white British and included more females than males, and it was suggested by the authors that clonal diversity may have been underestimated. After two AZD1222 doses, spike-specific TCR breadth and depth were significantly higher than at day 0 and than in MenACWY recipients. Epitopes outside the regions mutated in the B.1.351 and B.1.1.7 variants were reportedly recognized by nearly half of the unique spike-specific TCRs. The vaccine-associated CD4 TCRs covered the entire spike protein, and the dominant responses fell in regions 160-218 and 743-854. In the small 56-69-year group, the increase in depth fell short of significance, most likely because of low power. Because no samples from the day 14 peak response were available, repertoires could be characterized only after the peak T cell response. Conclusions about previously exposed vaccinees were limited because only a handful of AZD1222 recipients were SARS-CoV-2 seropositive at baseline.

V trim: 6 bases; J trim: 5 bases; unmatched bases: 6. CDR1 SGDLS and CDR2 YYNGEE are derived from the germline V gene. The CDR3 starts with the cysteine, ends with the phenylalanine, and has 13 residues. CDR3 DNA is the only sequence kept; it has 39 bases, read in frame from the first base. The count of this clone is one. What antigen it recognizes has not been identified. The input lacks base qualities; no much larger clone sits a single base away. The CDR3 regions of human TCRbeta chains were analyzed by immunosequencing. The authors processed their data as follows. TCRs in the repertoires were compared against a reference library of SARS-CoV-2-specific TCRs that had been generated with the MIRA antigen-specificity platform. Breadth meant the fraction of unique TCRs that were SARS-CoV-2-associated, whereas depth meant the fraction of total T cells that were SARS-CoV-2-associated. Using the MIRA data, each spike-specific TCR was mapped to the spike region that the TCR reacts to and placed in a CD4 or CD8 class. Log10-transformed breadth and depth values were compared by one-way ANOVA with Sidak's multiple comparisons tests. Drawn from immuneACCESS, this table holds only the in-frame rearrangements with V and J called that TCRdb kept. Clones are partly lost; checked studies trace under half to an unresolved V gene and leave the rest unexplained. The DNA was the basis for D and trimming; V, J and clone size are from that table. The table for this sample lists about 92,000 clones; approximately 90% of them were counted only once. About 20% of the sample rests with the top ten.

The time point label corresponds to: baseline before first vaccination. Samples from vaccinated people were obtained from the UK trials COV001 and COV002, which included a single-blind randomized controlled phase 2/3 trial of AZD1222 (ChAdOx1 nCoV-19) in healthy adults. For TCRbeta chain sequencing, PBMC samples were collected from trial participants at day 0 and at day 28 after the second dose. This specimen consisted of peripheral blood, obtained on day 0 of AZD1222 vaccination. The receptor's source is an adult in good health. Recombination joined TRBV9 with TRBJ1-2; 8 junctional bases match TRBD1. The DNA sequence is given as TGTGCCAGCACCCTTGGACAGGGATATGGCTACACCTTC. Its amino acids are CASTLGQGYGYTF.